The rows below give T cell receptor beta chains drawn from one sample of a study of T-cell reconstitution after alpha-beta-depleted transplantation in children. TCRdb re-called the PCR reads with MiXCR, one entry per CDR3 protein. The table has 200,000 to 250,000 distinct CDR3 sequences, approximately 11% seen once. Sequences were derived from PBMCs, sampled before TCRalphabeta/CD19-depleted stem cell transplant. Every receptor here comes from a child younger than two with acute myeloid leukemia, due to receive a stem cell transplant. Both conserved end residues are part of each CDR3. The order of the fields is V gene, J gene, clone size, D gene, CDR3 DNA, CDR3 protein. A D gene is named only where the DNA matches it firmly. Rows give clone size only sometimes, using once, few, many, or a class for an expanded clone.

V: TRBV5-1
J: TRBJ1-1
size: many
D: TRBD1
DNA: TGCGCCAGCAGCTGGAAGGGGACAGGGTTGTTGAACACTGAAGCTTTCTTT
CDR3: CASSWKGTGLLNTEAFF

V: TRBV6-2/TRBV6-3
J: TRBJ1-5
size: many
D: TRBD1
DNA: TGTGCCAGCAGATTAACGGGACAGGCCGCGAATCAGCCCCAGCATTTT
CDR3: CASRLTGQAANQPQHF

V: TRBV6-1
J: TRBJ2-2
size: many
D: -
DNA: TGTGCCAGCAGCCGGGAAGCGGTCAACACCGGGGAGCTGTTTTTT
CDR3: CASSREAVNTGELFF

V: TRBV20-1
J: TRBJ1-1
size: many
D: TRBD1
DNA: TGCAGTGCTAGTTACAGGGGGCGGGCTAGGGACACTGAAGCTTTCTTT
CDR3: CSASYRGRARDTEAFF

V: TRBV18
J: TRBJ1-1
size: -
D: TRBD1
DNA: TGTGCCAGCTCACCACTTGGGACAGCGAACACTGAAGCTTTCTTT
CDR3: CASSPLGTANTEAFF

V: TRBV7-2
J: TRBJ2-3
size: many
D: -
DNA: TGTGCCAGCAGTGTGGTGGATACGCAGTATTTT
CDR3: CASSVVDTQYF

V: TRBV5-1
J: TRBJ2-1
size: many
D: TRBD2
DNA: TGCGCCAGCAGCGCTCCGGGACTAGCGGGAGGGTATGAGCAGTTCTTC
CDR3: CASSAPGLAGGYEQFF

V: TRBV19
J: TRBJ1-4
size: many
D: -
DNA: TGTGCCAGTAGCCTCTTTTCTACTAATGAAAAACTGTTTTTT
CDR3: CASSLFSTNEKLFF

V: TRBV12-3/TRBV12-4
J: TRBJ2-7
size: -
D: -
DNA: TGTGCCAGCAGTTTCGACCACGGGCAGTACTTC
CDR3: CASSFDHGQYF

V: TRBV9
J: TRBJ2-7
size: -
D: TRBD1
DNA: TGTGCCAGCAGCGTATCCCCCGGGACAGGGCTAGAGCAGTACTTC
CDR3: CASSVSPGTGLEQYF

V: TRBV7-6
J: TRBJ1-1
size: many
D: -
DNA: TGTGCCAGCAGCCTATCGACAGACCACCTTGAAGCTTTCTTT
CDR3: CASSLSTDHLEAFF

V: TRBV29-1
J: TRBJ1-2
size: -
D: TRBD1
DNA: TGCAGCGTTGAAAGGACAGGGAACTACTATGGCTACACCTTC
CDR3: CSVERTGNYYGYTF

V: TRBV12-3/TRBV12-4
J: TRBJ2-1
size: many
D: TRBD2
DNA: TGTGCCAGCAGTAGCGGGGGGGCCTACAATGAGCAGTTCTTC
CDR3: CASSSGGAYNEQFF

V: TRBV21-1
J: TRBJ1-5
size: -
D: -
DNA: TGTGCCAGCAGCAAAGGGATTTATCAGCCCCAGCATTTT
CDR3: CASSKGIYQPQHF

V: TRBV6-2/TRBV6-3
J: TRBJ1-2
size: many
D: TRBD1
DNA: TGTGCCAGCAGTTACATAGGGGGCGCGATCTATGGCTACACCTTC
CDR3: CASSYIGGAIYGYTF

V: TRBV27
J: TRBJ2-4
size: many
D: -
DNA: TGTGCCAGCAGTTTGTCCCAGGGCCCACTAGCCAAAAACATTCAGTACTTC
CDR3: CASSLSQGPLAKNIQYF

V: TRBV7-8
J: TRBJ1-5
size: many
D: -
DNA: TGTGCCAGCAGCTTAGTATCGGGCTGGGGAAATCAGCCCCAGCATTTT
CDR3: CASSLVSGWGNQPQHF

V: TRBV20-1
J: TRBJ2-1
size: many
D: -
DNA: TGCAGTGCTTCCGGGGCCAGCCCCACAGTTTCCTACAATGAGCAGTTCTTC
CDR3: CSASGASPTVSYNEQFF

V: TRBV5-1
J: TRBJ2-7
size: -
D: -
DNA: TGCGCCAGCAGCTTCAAGGGCTCTGCTTCCTACGAGCAGTACTTC
CDR3: CASSFKGSASYEQYF

V: TRBV29-1
J: TRBJ2-5
size: -
D: -
DNA: TGCAGCGACATAGGTACAGAGACCCAGTACTTC
CDR3: CSDIGTETQYF

V: TRBV29-1
J: TRBJ1-6
size: -
D: -
DNA: TGCAGCGTGGGGGGGGCAGGGAATTCACCCCTCCACTTT
CDR3: CSVGGAGNSPLHF

V: TRBV7-6
J: TRBJ1-5
size: many
D: TRBD1
DNA: TGTGCCAGCAGCCGGGGACAGGGGGCTGGGCCCCAGCATTTT
CDR3: CASSRGQGAGPQHF

V: TRBV6-1
J: TRBJ2-1
size: many
D: -
DNA: TGTGCCAGCAGTGATTCCCTAGCTCCGAGACGCGATGAGCAGTTCTTC
CDR3: CASSDSLAPRRDEQFF

V: TRBV5-6
J: TRBJ2-7
size: once
D: TRBD1
DNA: TGTGCCAGCAGCTCCAGGGGGCGGTACGAGCAGTACTTC
CDR3: CASSSRGRYEQYF

V: TRBV7-2
J: TRBJ2-2
size: many
D: TRBD2
DNA: TGTGCCAGCAGCTTCGATGGGACTAGCGGGACCGGGGAGCTGTTTTTT
CDR3: CASSFDGTSGTGELFF

V: TRBV7-9
J: TRBJ2-7
size: many
D: TRBD1
DNA: TGTGCCAGCAGCCTAGGGACAGCAGCCTACGAGCAGTACTTC
CDR3: CASSLGTAAYEQYF

V: TRBV10-3
J: TRBJ2-1
size: few
D: TRBD2
DNA: TGTGCCTCGGGCCTAGCGGGAGTCTCCTACAATGAGCAGTTCTTC
CDR3: CASGLAGVSYNEQFF

V: TRBV5-1
J: TRBJ1-3
size: many
D: -
DNA: TGCGCCAGCAGCGAGGGTTCGTCGGGAAACACCATATATTTT
CDR3: CASSEGSSGNTIYF

V: TRBV7-2
J: TRBJ2-7
size: many
D: TRBD1
DNA: TGTGCCAGCAGCTGGACCGGGACAGGATCCTACGAGCAGTACTTC
CDR3: CASSWTGTGSYEQYF

V: TRBV7-2
J: TRBJ2-7
size: many
D: -
DNA: TGTGCCAGCAGCCACGCCCGAGGAAACCCTTCTAGGGAGCAGTACTTC
CDR3: CASSHARGNPSREQYF

V: TRBV5-1
J: TRBJ1-1
size: many
D: TRBD1
DNA: TGCGCCAGCAGCCCATCCGGGACAGGGGCCGGGCCAATCTTT
CDR3: CASSPSGTGAGPIF

V: TRBV5-1
J: TRBJ1-2
size: many
D: -
DNA: TGCGCCAGCAGCTTGGGAGGCAGGGACGGTGGCTACACCTTC
CDR3: CASSLGGRDGGYTF

V: TRBV28
J: TRBJ2-5
size: many
D: -
DNA: TGTGCCAGCAGTTTCCTACAAGGGGGACAAGAGACCCAGTACTTC
CDR3: CASSFLQGGQETQYF

V: TRBV7-9
J: TRBJ1-1
size: -
D: -
DNA: TGTGCCAGCAGCTCACCTCTGGCGTGGAGGAGCACTGAAGCTTTCTTT
CDR3: CASSSPLAWRSTEAFF

V: TRBV2
J: TRBJ2-1
size: -
D: TRBD1
DNA: TGTGCCAGCAAGGGGGCCGGGGATGAGCAGCTCTTC
CDR3: CASKGAGDEQLF

V: TRBV7-2
J: TRBJ2-3
size: many
D: -
DNA: TGTGCCAGCAGCTTCGACAGGGCGGGAGGCACAGATACGCAGTATTTT
CDR3: CASSFDRAGGTDTQYF

V: TRBV7-2
J: TRBJ2-7
size: -
D: -
DNA: TGTGCCAGCAGCGTGGTGTCAAGCGGGCGCACTCCCTACGAGCAGTACTTC
CDR3: CASSVVSSGRTPYEQYF

V: TRBV6-6
J: TRBJ2-3
size: -
D: TRBD2
DNA: TGTGCCAGCAGTTCCTCGCGGGGGACCACAGATACGCAGTATTTT
CDR3: CASSSSRGTTDTQYF

V: TRBV19
J: TRBJ1-5
size: many
D: TRBD1
DNA: TGTGCCAGTAGGCTAGGGGGCGCGGTTTTTCTCGGCAATCAGCCCCAGCATTTT
CDR3: CASRLGGAVFLGNQPQHF

V: TRBV12-3/TRBV12-4
J: TRBJ1-2
size: many
D: -
DNA: TGTGCCAGCAGCCCAGGCGACTATGGCTACACCTTC
CDR3: CASSPGDYGYTF